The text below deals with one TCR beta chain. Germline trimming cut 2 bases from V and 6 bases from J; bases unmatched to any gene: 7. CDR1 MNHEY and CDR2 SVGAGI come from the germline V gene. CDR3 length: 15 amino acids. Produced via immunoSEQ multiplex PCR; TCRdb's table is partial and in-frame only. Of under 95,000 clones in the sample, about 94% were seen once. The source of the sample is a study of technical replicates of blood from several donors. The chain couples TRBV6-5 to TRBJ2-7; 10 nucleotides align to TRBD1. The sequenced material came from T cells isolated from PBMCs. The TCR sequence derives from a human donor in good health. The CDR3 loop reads CASSYTGTGDSEQYF. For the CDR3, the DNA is TGTGCCAGCAGTTACACCGGGACAGGGGATTCCGAGCAGTACTTC.